This T cell receptor (beta chain) comes out of a study of T-cell reconstitution after alpha-beta-depleted transplantation in children. CDR3 length: 15 amino acids. V was pared by 5 bases and J by 4 bases, with 12 bases of the junction left unmatched. Germline V gives CDR1 DFQATT, CDR2 SNEGSKA (reference sequence). Concerning this clonotype itself: Antigen: not known.

This sample's TCRbeta library carried unique molecular identifier barcodes. TCRdb re-analysed the PCR reads in MiXCR, keeping a single row per CDR3 protein. The sample holds more than 200,000 distinct CDR3 sequences; about 24% are singletons and the top ten take about 5%. Study-wide points: There were reportedly several hundred expanded graft clones from which alpha-beta T cells came about two months after transplant. At day 60, the high TCRbeta diversity found in some patients originated from recipient T cells and thymic progenitors that had survived. The authors attributed T-cell counts and diversity one year after transplant mostly to newly produced T cells.

This material consisted of PBMCs, mostly from graft donor cells, taken 360 days after TCRalphabeta/CD19-depleted stem cell transplant. V gene TRBV20-1 combines with J gene TRBJ2-7, with TRBD2 matching 9 bases. This TCR was sampled from a female patient younger than 10 who had a stem cell transplant for congenital amegakaryocytic thrombocytopenia, so the T cells may come from the graft donor. The CDR3 region has the DNA TGCAGTGCTCCCCTAGCGGGAAAAAGATCTTACGAGCAGTACTTC. The encoded protein is CSAPLAGKRSYEQYF.